This T cell receptor beta chain emerged from a study of cytomegalovirus exposure and HLA in healthy donors. PCR amplification relied on 60 Vbeta primers (plus 13 Jbeta primers). Profiled with immunoSEQ multiplex PCR; TCRdb holds only in-frame clones, not every one. The sample records about 150,000 clones, 60% to 85% being singletons. This receptor was identified in a man between 45 and 60 years old in good health and CMV-seropositive. The specimen was PBMCs.

CDR3 DNA: TGCGCCAGCAGCTTGAACAGCGGGAGGGGGCAAGAGACCCAGTACTTC. This codes for CASSLNSGRGQETQYF. This sequence joins TRBV5-1 and TRBJ2-5; 10 nucleotides agree with TRBD2. CDR3 size: 16 residues. Germline V gene sequence: CDR1 SGHRS, CDR2 YFSETQ. V trimming: 1 base; J trimming: 2 bases; junction bases outside the gene matches: 5.